The next 18 T cell receptor beta chains were all read from a single sample in a study of beta chain features in type 1 diabetes. The entirety of the isolated RNA underwent reverse transcription, so expressed TCRB transcripts were sequenced. Sequencing used immunoSEQ multiplex PCR; TCRdb keeps in-frame clones, though not all of them. This sample has nearly 700,000 clones; around 15% occur once, and the top ten carry approximately 0.02%. These receptors have no known antigen. The study's findings and limits: In all four CD4+ subsets, TCRB CDR3 length was significantly, moderately reduced in type 1 diabetes.

What was sequenced was naive CD4+ T cells from blood. All receptors derive from a man younger than 35 with type 1 diabetes.

This clone was observed a handful of times. The V call is TRBV14, the J call TRBJ1-4; D remains ambiguous. Per the germline V gene, CDR1 is SGHDN and CDR2 is FVKESK. The V and J ends lost 1 base and 4 bases respectively, with 7 bases between them. The CDR3 consists of 14 residues. The CDR3 DNA sequence: TGTGCCAGCAGCCAAGGGAGGAATAATGAAAAACTGTTTTTT. Translated: CASSQGRNNEKLFF.

Regarding this clone: Distinct nucleotide sequences in the sample also encode this CDR3. The CDR3 nucleotides read TGCGCCAGCAGCTTCAGTCAAGAGACCCAGTACTTC. Residues: CASSFSQETQYF. This rearrangement joins TRBV5-1 to TRBJ2-5; D uncertain. Germline V lookup: CDR1 SGHRS, CDR2 YFSETQ. This CDR3 has 12 residues. Trimming took off 2 bases at V and 2 bases at J, with 4 bases between the two ends.

A few counts support this clone. The chain is built from TRBV5-4 and TRBJ2-5; 7 nucleotides line up with TRBD1. CDR1 is SGHNT, CDR2 YYREEE, per germline (reference sequence). The V gene end was trimmed by 6 bases and the J gene end by 3 bases; junction bases not matched to a gene: 5. This CDR3 is 13 amino acids long. The CDR3 here is CASMEGTEETQYF. As DNA, the CDR3 is TGTGCCAGCATGGAAGGGACAGAAGAGACCCAGTACTTC. Supplemented by reference TRBV5-4 and TRBJ2-5, the full variable domain reads ETGVTQSPTHLIKTRGQQVTLRCSSQSGHNTVSWYQQALGQGPQFIFQYYREEENGRGNFPPRFSGLQFPNYSSELNVNALELDDSALYLCASMEGTEETQYFGPGTRLLVL.

The rearrangement joins TRBV19 to TRBJ2-7, with TRBD1 identical over 7 bases. This CDR3 contains 14 residues. J gave up 3 bases and V 9 bases, and 11 bases lay outside the gene matches. CDR1 is LNHDA, CDR2 SQIVND, per germline (reference sequence). This CDR3 is CASSLGTDFYEQYF. CDR3 in DNA: TGTGCCAGCTCACTCGGGACAGATTTCTACGAGCAGTACTTC.

This clone was seen only a few times. This sample includes further DNA sequences coding for the same CDR3. V is TRBV7-9 and J is TRBJ1-5; no reliable D call. Trimming cost V 6 bases and J 4 bases, with 7 bases left between them. The CDR3 covers 12 residues. Germline loops: CDR1 SEHNR, CDR2 FQNEAQ (reference sequence). CDR3 DNA sequence: TGTGCCAGCAGTCCTCTGAATCAGCCCCAGCATTTT. This gives the protein CASSPLNQPQHF.

This sequence joins TRBV5-4 and TRBJ1-1; 10 bases are shared with TRBD1. CDR3 length: 16 residues. V was pared by 4 bases and J by 5 bases, with 11 bases of the junction left unmatched. Looked up from germline, CDR1 is SGHNT and CDR2 is YYREEE (reference sequence). CDR3 amino acids: CASSAGQGITRTEAFF. The CDR3 DNA follows: TGTGCCAGCAGCGCGGGACAGGGGATTACTCGTACTGAAGCTTTCTTT. The variable domain in full, completed from reference TRBV5-4 and TRBJ1-1, reads ETGVTQSPTHLIKTRGQQVTLRCSSQSGHNTVSWYQQALGQGPQFIFQYYREEENGRGNFPPRFSGLQFPNYSSELNVNALELDDSALYLCASSAGQGITRTEAFFGQGTRLTVV.

The rearrangement links TRBV14 to TRBJ1-1, with no clear D. V was pared by 0 bases and J by 5 bases, with 13 bases between. Germline values: CDR1 SGHDN, CDR2 FVKESK. CDR3 length: 15 residues. The CDR3: CASSQDPQLRTEAFF. CDR3 bases: TGTGCCAGCAGCCAAGATCCACAGCTTAGGACTGAAGCTTTCTTT.

The chain combines TRBV7-8 with TRBJ1-1; no clear D gene. This CDR3 contains 14 residues. Germline V gene sequence: CDR1 SGHVS, CDR2 FQNEAQ. The germline V and J ends were trimmed by 6 bases and 1 base, with 12 bases remaining between them. The CDR3, as DNA: TGTGCCAGCAGTCTAGGGTCGGGGAACACTGAAGCTTTCTTT. Protein sequence: CASSLGSGNTEAFF.

This clone was counted a few times. V is TRBV30 and J is TRBJ1-1, with TRBD1 matching 8 bases. The CDR3 totals 13 residues. Germline lookup yields CDR1 GTSNPN and CDR2 SVGIG (reference sequence). V lost 5 bases, J lost 5 bases, and 7 bases stayed unmatched. This CDR3 is CAWATGVGTEAFF. The CDR3, as DNA: TGTGCCTGGGCGACAGGGGTAGGGACTGAAGCTTTCTTT.

This clone was observed a few times. The rearrangement joins TRBV7-2 to TRBJ1-5, with a weak D call TRBD1 (5 bases). The CDR3 extends over 14 amino acids. The germline V gene has CDR1 SGHTA and CDR2 FQGNSA. The V end lost 5 bases, the J end lost 4 bases, and 12 bases lay between the germline ends. The CDR3 region has the DNA TGTGCCAGCAGCCAAACCCCAGGGAATCAGCCCCAGCATTTT. Amino acid sequence: CASSQTPGNQPQHF.

The chain recombines TRBV5-1 with TRBJ2-5; TRBD1 matches at 7 bases. Looked up from germline, CDR1 is SGHRS and CDR2 is YFSETQ. V shed 3 bases and J 1 base; nucleotides not matched to a gene: 9. The CDR3 length is 16 residues. The CDR3 nucleotides are TGCGCCAGCAGCTCGCTGACAGGGCAGCTCCAAGAGACCCAGTACTTC. This gives the protein CASSSLTGQLQETQYF. Full variable domain (missing parts from reference TRBV5-1 and TRBJ2-5): KAGVTQTPRYLIKTRGQQVTLSCSPISGHRSVSWYQQTPGQGLQFLFEYFSETQRNKGNFPGRFSGRQFSNSRSEMNVSTLELGDSALYLCASSSLTGQLQETQYFGPGTRLLVL.

The chain carries TRBV7-9 and TRBJ2-7; 8 positions match TRBD1. J gave up 4 bases and V 1 base, and 6 bases lay outside the gene matches. The CDR3 consists of 15 residues. Germline assignment: CDR1 SEHNR and CDR2 FQNEAQ (reference sequence). CDR3 nucleotides: TGTGCCAGCAGCTTAGGGACAGGGACGGTATACGAGCAGTACTTC. Residues: CASSLGTGTVYEQYF.

The genes are TRBV5-6 and TRBJ1-4; the D gene is possibly TRBD1 (5 bases). The CDR3 has 15 residues. Trimming removed 2 bases at V and 5 bases at J, with 13 bases between. CDR1 is SGHDT and CDR2 is YYEEEE in the germline V gene. In DNA, the CDR3 is TGTGCCAGCAGCTTTTTATCCAGGGCGAATGAAAAACTGTTTTTT. Protein product: CASSFLSRANEKLFF.

The chain joins TRBV25-1 to TRBJ1-1, with D perhaps TRBD1 (5 bases). The CDR3 has 13 residues. CDR1 and CDR2 (germline): MGHDK, SYGVNS. Trimming cost V 4 bases and J 1 base, with 7 bases left between them. The CDR3 DNA is TGTGCCAGCAGTGTAGGGGAGAACACTGAAGCTTTCTTT. Its translation: CASSVGENTEAFF.

This clone was found a few times. This CDR3 reads CASDRGTGPQHF. The CDR3 DNA is TGTGCCAGCGACAGGGGAACCGGGCCCCAGCATTTT. The gene calls are TRBV5-8 and TRBJ1-5; TRBD1 matches 8 bases. The CDR3 length is 12 residues. Germline loops: CDR1 SGHTS, CDR2 YDEGEE. V shed 7 bases, J shed 9 bases, and the junction held 6 bases outside the gene matches.

This clone was detected only a few times. As DNA, the CDR3 is TGTGCCAGCAGCCAAAGTGAGGGCACTGAAGCTTTCTTT. It is translated as CASSQSEGTEAFF. This chain joins TRBV14 and TRBJ1-1, with D uncertain. The CDR3 spans 13 residues. V was pared by 2 bases and J by 4 bases, with 8 bases between. Per the germline V gene, CDR1 is SGHDN and CDR2 is FVKESK.

The chain couples TRBV4-1 to TRBJ2-5, with D hard to call. Germline assignment: CDR1 MGHRA and CDR2 YSYEKL. V lost 0 bases, J lost 5 bases, and 10 bases lay in between. The CDR3 is 14 amino acids. CDR3 loop: CASSQDLPRETQYF. CDR3 DNA: TGCGCCAGCAGCCAAGATTTACCGCGGGAGACCCAGTACTTC.

This clone was observed a few times. V and J are TRBV28 and TRBJ1-5; D remains ambiguous. Germline CDR1 and CDR2: MDHEN and SYDVKM. Trimming took off 3 bases at V and 6 bases at J, with 3 bases between the two ends. The CDR3 covers 11 residues. The CDR3 DNA sequence: TGTGCCAGCAGTTTTACTCAGCCCCAGCATTTT. Amino acids: CASSFTQPQHF. The variable domain in full, completed from reference TRBV28 and TRBJ1-5, reads DVKVTQSSRYLVKRTGEKVFLECVQDMDHENMFWYRQDPGLGLRLIYFSYDVKMKEKGDIPEGYSVSREKKERFSLILESASTNQTSMYLCASSFTQPQHFGDGTRLSIL.